Detailed here is one T cell receptor (beta chain). Its antigen is undetermined. As defined, naive CD8 cells were CD45RO-negative and positively selected for CCR7, with terminally differentiated effector memory CD45RA+ cells excluded. This entry is derived from a study of shared clonotypes between healthy human individuals. Study-wide background: The plates for each donor numbered three CD4 naive, three CD4 memory, two CD8 naive and one CD8 memory. Study results and caveats: Of the naive CD4 clonotypes, 4% to 5% were shared across a few donors.

At deep level, the assay was performed. In the study's own analysis: Filtering differed for immunoSEQ, which gave only junction sequences without quality scores. Method: immunoSEQ multiplex PCR; TCRdb's copy keeps in-frame clones and lacks some. The V and J calls and clone size were taken over from that table, and D and trimming were inferred from the DNA. The sample has millions of clones, about 92% seen once. The CDR3 totals 14 residues. V lost 2 bases, J lost 8 bases, and 5 bases stayed unmatched. CDR1 MDHEN and CDR2 SYDVKM come from the germline V gene. The TCR originated in a man aged 18 to 29 in good health. Some clones in this sample may be carry-over from other donors' samples. The specimen was naive CD8+ T cells from PBMCs. The V gene is TRBV28, the J gene TRBJ2-1; 8 bases agree with TRBD2. CDR3 sequence reads: CASSLGTRKHEQFF. DNA for the CDR3: TGTGCCAGCAGTTTAGGGACTAGGAAACATGAGCAGTTCTTC.